This passage covers 9 T cell receptor beta chains from one sample sequenced in a study of blood T cell repertoires in COVID-19. Profiled with immunoSEQ multiplex PCR; TCRdb holds only in-frame clones, not every one. The data contain 160,000 or so clones, about 87% of them singletons. Sequencing was carried out using peripheral blood. The receptors stem from a woman aged 50 to 60 with acute or convalescent COVID-19.

This chain joins TRBV12-3 or TRBV12-4 and TRBJ1-2; D gene unclear. V was clipped by 8 bases and J by 0 bases, with 4 bases between them. This CDR3 is built from 11 residues. The DNA for the CDR3 is TGTGCCAGCCTGTCTAACTATGGCTACACCTTC. This sequence encodes CASLSNYGYTF.

This sequence joins TRBV19 and TRBJ1-1, with 7 bases lining up with TRBD1. This CDR3 contains 15 residues. CDR1 is LNHDA, CDR2 SQIVND, per germline (reference sequence). With 5 bases clipped from V and 3 bases from J, the junction kept 9 bases outside the gene matches. In DNA form, the CDR3 reads TGTGCCAGTAGTCGGCCAGGGGGTTTGGACACTGAAGCTTTCTTT. Translation gives CASSRPGGLDTEAFF.

The rearrangement uses TRBV10-3 and TRBJ2-1, with TRBD2 matching over 9 bases. The CDR3 consists of 13 residues. CDR1 is ENHRY and CDR2 is SYGVKD in the germline V gene. Trimming at V came to 9 bases and at J to 6 bases, leaving 6 bases not matched to a gene. The CDR3 loop is CAMATSGLNEQFF. The CDR3 bases are TGTGCCATGGCGACTAGCGGACTCAATGAGCAGTTCTTC.

The J gene is TRBJ2-2, the V gene TRBV5-4, with 8 positions matching TRBD2. V was pared by 2 bases and J by 3 bases, with 0 bases of the junction left unmatched. Germline V gene sequence: CDR1 SGHNT, CDR2 YYREEE (reference sequence). The CDR3 has 14 residues. CDR3 in DNA: TGTGCCAGCAGCTTCGGGGGGGACACCGGGGAGCTGTTTTTT. This translates into CASSFGGDTGELFF.

The J gene is TRBJ2-7, the V gene TRBV19; 9 bases match TRBD1. Germline CDR1 reads LNHDA; CDR2 reads SQIVND (reference sequence). This CDR3 spans 15 amino acids. J lost 3 bases, V lost 3 bases, and 6 bases had no gene match. In DNA, the CDR3 is TGTGCCAGTAGTATTTTGGGACAGGGTGTCTACGAGCAGTACTTC. Protein sequence: CASSILGQGVYEQYF.

Notes on this clone: At one end the junction does not follow the germline gene, possibly because of a read error. CDR3 nucleotides: TGCGCCAGCAGGGACAGCACGGATACGCAGTATTTT. Translated, it gives CASRDSTDTQYF. This rearrangement joins TRBV10-2 to TRBJ2-3; D is perhaps TRBD1 (6 bases). CDR1 and CDR2 (germline): WSHSY, SAAADI. The CDR3 spans 12 residues.

V gene TRBV5-4 combines with J gene TRBJ2-5, with D possibly matching TRBD2 (5 bases). V dropped 1 base and J dropped 2 bases, with 12 bases sitting between them. Looked up from germline, CDR1 is SGHNT and CDR2 is YYREEE (reference sequence). This CDR3 region has 15 residues. CDR3 region: CASSLPGLAQETQYF. CDR3 DNA sequence: TGTGCCAGCAGCTTGCCGGGGTTAGCGCAAGAGACCCAGTACTTC.

CDR3 sequence (DNA): TGTGCCAGCAGCGCCGGACAGGTCAAACTGTTTTTT. This translates into CASSAGQVKLFF. V usage is TRBV7-8 and J usage is TRBJ1-4; the match to TRBD1 covers 7 bases. Looked up from germline, CDR1 is SGHVS and CDR2 is FQNEAQ. There are 12 residues in the CDR3. V shed 5 bases and J 11 bases; nucleotides not matched to a gene: 5.

The rearrangement links TRBV12-3 or TRBV12-4 to TRBJ1-1; D possibly corresponds to TRBD1 (5 bases). The CDR3 extends over 13 amino acids. Trimming shortened V by 6 bases and J by 2 bases, and 10 bases separated the two germline ends. The CDR3 sequence is CASRPGTNTEAFF. Written as DNA, the CDR3 is TGTGCCAGCAGGCCGGGGACTAACACTGAAGCTTTCTTT.